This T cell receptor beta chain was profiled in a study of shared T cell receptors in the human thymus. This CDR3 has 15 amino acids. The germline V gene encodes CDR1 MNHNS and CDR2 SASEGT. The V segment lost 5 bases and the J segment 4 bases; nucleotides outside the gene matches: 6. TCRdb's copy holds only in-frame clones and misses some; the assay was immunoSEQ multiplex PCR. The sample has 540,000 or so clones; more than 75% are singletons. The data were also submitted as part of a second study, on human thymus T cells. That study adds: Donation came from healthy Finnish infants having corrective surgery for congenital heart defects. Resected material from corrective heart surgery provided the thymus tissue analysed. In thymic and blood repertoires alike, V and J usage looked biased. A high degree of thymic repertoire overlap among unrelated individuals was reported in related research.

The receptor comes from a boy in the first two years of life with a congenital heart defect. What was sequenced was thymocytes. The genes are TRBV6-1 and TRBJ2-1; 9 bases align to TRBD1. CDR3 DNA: TGTGCCAGCAGTACGGGGGACAGGGTTTACAATGAGCAGTTCTTC. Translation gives CASSTGDRVYNEQFF.